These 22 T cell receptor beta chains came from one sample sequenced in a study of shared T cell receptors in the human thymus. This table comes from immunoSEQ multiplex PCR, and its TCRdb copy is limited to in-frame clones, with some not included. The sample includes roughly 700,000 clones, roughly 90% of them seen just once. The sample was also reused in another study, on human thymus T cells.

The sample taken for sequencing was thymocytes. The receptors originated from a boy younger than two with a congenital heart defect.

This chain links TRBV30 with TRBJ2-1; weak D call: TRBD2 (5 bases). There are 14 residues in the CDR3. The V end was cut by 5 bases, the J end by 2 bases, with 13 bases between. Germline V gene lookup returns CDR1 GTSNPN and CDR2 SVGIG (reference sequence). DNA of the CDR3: TGTGCCTGGTCCCTGTGGGAGCCCTACAATGAGCAGTTCTTC. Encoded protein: CAWSLWEPYNEQFF.

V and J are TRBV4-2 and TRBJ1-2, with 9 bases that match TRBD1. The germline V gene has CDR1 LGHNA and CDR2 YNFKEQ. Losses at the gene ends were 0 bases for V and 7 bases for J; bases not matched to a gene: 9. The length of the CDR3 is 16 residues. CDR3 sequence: CASSQETGTGTGGYTF. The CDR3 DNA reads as TGTGCCAGCAGCCAAGAAACCGGGACAGGGACAGGTGGCTACACCTTC.

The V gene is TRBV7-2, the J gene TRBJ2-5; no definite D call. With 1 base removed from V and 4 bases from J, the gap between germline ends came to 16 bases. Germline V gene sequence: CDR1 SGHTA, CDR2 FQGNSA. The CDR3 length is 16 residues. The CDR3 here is CASSLGWLTTRETQYF. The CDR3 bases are TGTGCCAGCAGCTTAGGTTGGTTAACTACACGAGAGACCCAGTACTTC.

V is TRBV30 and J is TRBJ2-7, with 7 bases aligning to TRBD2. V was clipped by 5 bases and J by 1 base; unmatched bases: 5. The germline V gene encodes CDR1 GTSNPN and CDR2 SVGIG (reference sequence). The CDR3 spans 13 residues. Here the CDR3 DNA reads TGTGCCTGGGGGTCCGGGGGGTCCTACGAGCAGTACTTC. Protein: CAWGSGGSYEQYF.

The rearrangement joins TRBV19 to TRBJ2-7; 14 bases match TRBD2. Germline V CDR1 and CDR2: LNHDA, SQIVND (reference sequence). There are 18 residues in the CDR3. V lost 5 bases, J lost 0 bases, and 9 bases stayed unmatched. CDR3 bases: TGTGCCAGTAGTCCGGGACTAGCGGGAGCGACGAGCTCCTACGAGCAGTACTTC. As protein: CASSPGLAGATSSYEQYF.

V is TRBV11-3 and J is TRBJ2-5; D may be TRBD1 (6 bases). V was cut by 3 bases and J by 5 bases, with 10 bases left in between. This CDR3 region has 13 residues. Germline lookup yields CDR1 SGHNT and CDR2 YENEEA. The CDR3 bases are TGTGCCAGCAGCTTCCAGGGGATGGAGACCCAGTACTTC. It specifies CASSFQGMETQYF.

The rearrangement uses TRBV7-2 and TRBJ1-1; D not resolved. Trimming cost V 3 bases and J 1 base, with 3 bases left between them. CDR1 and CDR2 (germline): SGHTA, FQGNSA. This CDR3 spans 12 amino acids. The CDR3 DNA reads TGTGCCAGCAGCTTCAGGAACACTGAAGCTTTCTTT. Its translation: CASSFRNTEAFF.

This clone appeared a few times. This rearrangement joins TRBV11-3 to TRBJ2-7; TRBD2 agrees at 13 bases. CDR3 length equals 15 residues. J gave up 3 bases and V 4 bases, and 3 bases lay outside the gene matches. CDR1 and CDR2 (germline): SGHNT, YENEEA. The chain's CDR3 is CASSSGLAGSYEQYF. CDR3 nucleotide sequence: TGTGCCAGCAGCTCGGGACTAGCGGGAAGCTACGAGCAGTACTTC. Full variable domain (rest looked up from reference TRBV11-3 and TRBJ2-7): EAGVVQSPRYKIIEKKQPVAFWCNPISGHNTLYWYLQNLGQGPELLIRYENEEAVDDSQLPKDRFSAERLKGVDSTLKIQPAELGDSAVYLCASSSGLAGSYEQYFGPGTRLTVT.

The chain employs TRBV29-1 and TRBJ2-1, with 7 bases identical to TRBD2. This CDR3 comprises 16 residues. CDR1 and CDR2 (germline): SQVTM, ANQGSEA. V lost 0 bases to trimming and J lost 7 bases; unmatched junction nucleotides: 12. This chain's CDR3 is CSVEDISGGVGNEQFF. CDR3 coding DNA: TGCAGCGTTGAAGATATTTCGGGGGGAGTGGGAAATGAGCAGTTCTTC.

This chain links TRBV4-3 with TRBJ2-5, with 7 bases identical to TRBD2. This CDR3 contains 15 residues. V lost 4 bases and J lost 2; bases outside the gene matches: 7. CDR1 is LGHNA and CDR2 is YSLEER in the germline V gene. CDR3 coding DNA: TGCGCCAGCAGCCCTCTGCGGGAGCCGCAAGAGACCCAGTACTTC. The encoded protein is CASSPLREPQETQYF.

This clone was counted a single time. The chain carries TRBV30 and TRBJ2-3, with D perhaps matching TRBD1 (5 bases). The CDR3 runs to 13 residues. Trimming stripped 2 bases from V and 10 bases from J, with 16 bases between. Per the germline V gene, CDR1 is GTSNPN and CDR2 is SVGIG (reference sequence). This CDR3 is CAWSLNRLSPQYF. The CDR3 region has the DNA TGTGCCTGGAGTCTAAACAGGCTTTCGCCGCAGTATTTT.

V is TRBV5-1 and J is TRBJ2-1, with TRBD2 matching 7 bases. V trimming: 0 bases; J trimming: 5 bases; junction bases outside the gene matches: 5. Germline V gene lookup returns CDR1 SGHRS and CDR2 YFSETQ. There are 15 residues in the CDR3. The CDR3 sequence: CASSLAGGGNNEQFF. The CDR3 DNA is TGCGCCAGCAGCTTGGCGGGGGGTGGTAACAATGAGCAGTTCTTC.

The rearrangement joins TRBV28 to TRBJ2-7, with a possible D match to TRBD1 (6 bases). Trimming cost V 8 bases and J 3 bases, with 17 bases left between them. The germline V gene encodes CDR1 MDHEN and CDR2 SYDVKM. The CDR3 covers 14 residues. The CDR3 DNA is TGTGCCAGCGTTGGCGGACAGAAGTACTACGAGCAGTACTTC. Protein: CASVGGQKYYEQYF.

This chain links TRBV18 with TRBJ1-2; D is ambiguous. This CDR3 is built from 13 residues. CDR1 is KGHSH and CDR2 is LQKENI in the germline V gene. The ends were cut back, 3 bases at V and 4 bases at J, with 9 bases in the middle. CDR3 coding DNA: TGTGCCAGCTCACCGCGGGATCGCTATGGCTACACCTTC. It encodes CASSPRDRYGYTF. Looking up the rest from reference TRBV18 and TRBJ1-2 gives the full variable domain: NAGVMQNPRHLVRRRGQEARLRCSPMKGHSHVYWYRQLPEEGLKFMVYLQKENIIDESGMPKERFSAEFPKEGPSILRIQQVVRGDSAAYFCASSPRDRYGYTFGSGTRLTVV.

CDR3 sequence (DNA): TGTGCCAGCAGTGAAGCTAGCGGGAGTGTCTACAATGAGCAGTTCTTC. Its protein is CASSEASGSVYNEQFF. This rearrangement joins TRBV2 to TRBJ2-1, with 9 bases lining up with TRBD2. The CDR3 consists of 16 residues. J lost 3 bases, V lost 0 bases, and 3 bases had no gene match. CDR1 and CDR2 (germline): SNHLY, FYNNEI.

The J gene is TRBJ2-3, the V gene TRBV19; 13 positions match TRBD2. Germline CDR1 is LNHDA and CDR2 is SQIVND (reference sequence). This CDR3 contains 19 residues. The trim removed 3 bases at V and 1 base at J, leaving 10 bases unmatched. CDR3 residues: CASSIPRTSGSGGTDTQYF. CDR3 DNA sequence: TGTGCCAGTAGTATCCCCAGGACTAGCGGGAGTGGGGGCACAGATACGCAGTATTTT.

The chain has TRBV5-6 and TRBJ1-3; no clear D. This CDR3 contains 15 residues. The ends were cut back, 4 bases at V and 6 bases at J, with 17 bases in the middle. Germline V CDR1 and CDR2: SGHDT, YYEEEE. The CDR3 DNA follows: TGTGCCAGCAGCCATGAGTGCGCCCTCGAAAACACCATATATTTT. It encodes CASSHECALENTIYF.

CDR3 bases: TGTGCCAGCAGTACCCGGGACAGGGGGATGAACACTGAAGCTTTCTTT. Its protein product is CASSTRDRGMNTEAFF. The chain recombines TRBV27 with TRBJ1-1; 11 bases match TRBD1. CDR1 and CDR2 (germline): MNHEY, SMNVEV (reference sequence). J lost 0 bases, V lost 5 bases, and 5 bases had no gene match. The CDR3 totals 16 residues.

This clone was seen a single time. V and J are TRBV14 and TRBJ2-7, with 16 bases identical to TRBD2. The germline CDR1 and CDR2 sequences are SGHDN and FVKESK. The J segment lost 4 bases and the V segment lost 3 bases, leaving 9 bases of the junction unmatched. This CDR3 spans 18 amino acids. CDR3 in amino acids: CASSHGTSGRVRFYEQYF. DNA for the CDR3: TGTGCCAGCAGCCACGGGACTAGCGGGAGGGTGCGTTTTTACGAGCAGTACTTC.

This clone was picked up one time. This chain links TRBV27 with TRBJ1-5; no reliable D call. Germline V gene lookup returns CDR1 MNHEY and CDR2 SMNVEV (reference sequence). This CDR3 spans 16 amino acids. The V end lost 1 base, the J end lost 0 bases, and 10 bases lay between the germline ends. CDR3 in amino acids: CASSLYGRYSNQPQHF. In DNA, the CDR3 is TGTGCCAGCAGTTTATACGGTCGTTATAGCAATCAGCCCCAGCATTTT.

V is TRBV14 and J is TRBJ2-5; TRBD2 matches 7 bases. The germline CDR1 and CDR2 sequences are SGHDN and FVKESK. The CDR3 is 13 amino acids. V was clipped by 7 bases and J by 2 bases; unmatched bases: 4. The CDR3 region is CASTLADQETQYF. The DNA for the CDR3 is TGTGCCAGCACCCTAGCGGATCAAGAGACCCAGTACTTC.

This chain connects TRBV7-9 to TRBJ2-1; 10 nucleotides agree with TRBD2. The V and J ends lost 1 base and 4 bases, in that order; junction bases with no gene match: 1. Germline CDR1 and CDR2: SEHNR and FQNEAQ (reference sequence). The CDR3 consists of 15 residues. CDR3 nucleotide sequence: TGTGCCAGCAGCTTAGTACTAGCGGGATACAATGAGCAGTTCTTC. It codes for CASSLVLAGYNEQFF.